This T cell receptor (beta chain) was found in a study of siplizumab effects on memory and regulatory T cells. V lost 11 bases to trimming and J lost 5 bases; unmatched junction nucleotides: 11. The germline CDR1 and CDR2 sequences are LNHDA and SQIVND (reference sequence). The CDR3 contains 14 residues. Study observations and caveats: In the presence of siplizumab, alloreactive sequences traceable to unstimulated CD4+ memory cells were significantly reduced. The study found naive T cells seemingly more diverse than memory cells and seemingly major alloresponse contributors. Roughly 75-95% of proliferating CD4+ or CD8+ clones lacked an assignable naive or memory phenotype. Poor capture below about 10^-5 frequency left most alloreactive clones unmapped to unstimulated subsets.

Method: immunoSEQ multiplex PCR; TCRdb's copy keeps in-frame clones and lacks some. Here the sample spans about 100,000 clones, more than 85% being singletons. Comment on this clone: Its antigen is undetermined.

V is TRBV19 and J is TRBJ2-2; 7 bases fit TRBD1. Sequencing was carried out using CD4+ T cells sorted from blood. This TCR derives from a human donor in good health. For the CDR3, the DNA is TGTGCCGTAAAAGACAGGGTTCGGACCGGGGAGCTGTTTTTT. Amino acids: CAVKDRVRTGELFF.